This TCR beta chain was recovered during a study of OX40 agonist ivuxolimab in advanced cancers. Clones were read by immunoSEQ multiplex PCR, and TCRdb kept only the in-frame ones, dropping some. The table lists about 100,000 clones, approximately 90% of them singletons. This CDR3 has 14 amino acids. V shed 3 bases and J shed 4 bases, with 13 bases lying between them. Germline CDR1 reads MRHNA; CDR2 reads SNTAGT. Sequences were derived from CD4+ or CD8+ T cells sorted from blood, sampled in a trial of the OX40 agonist ivuxolimab. The rearrangement uses TRBV6-4 and TRBJ2-7, with unresolved D. The source of this sequence is an adult with an advanced solid tumor such as melanoma, head and neck, liver or kidney cancer. CDR3 in DNA: TGTGCCAGCAGTGAAGGCACCCCACTTTACGAGCAGTACTTC. Protein: CASSEGTPLYEQYF.